The next 19 T cell receptor beta chains were all read from a single sample in a study of OX40 agonist ivuxolimab in advanced cancers. Some clones are missing from TCRdb's copy, which holds only in-frame ones; the method was immunoSEQ multiplex PCR. Here the sample spans more than 45,000 clones, 88% being singletons. The sequencing used CD4+ or CD8+ T cells sorted from blood, collected in a trial of the OX40 agonist ivuxolimab. The receptor source for this set is an adult with an advanced solid tumor such as melanoma, head and neck, liver or kidney cancer.

The V call is TRBV28, the J call TRBJ1-1, with 7 bases identical to TRBD1. V dropped 6 bases and J dropped 3; count of bases not matched to a gene: 7. The CDR3 loop spans 14 amino acids. CDR1 and CDR2 from the germline V gene are MDHEN and SYDVKM. The CDR3 here is CASSLTGLYTEAFF. The CDR3 nucleotides read TGTGCCAGCAGCTTGACAGGGTTGTACACTGAAGCTTTCTTT.

This rearrangement joins TRBV5-4 to TRBJ2-3; 11 bases match TRBD1. Germline V gene sequence: CDR1 SGHNT, CDR2 YYREEE (reference sequence). This CDR3 comprises 16 residues. V was clipped by 6 bases and J by 2 bases; unmatched bases: 8. Written as DNA, the CDR3 is TGTGCCAGCACCCACCGGACAGGGGGCCCCACAGATACGCAGTATTTT. This translates into CASTHRTGGPTDTQYF.

The genes are TRBV6-1 and TRBJ1-2, with D tentatively TRBD1 (6 bases). Germline CDR1 is MNHNS and CDR2 is SASEGT. This CDR3 contains 15 residues. V was trimmed by 0 bases and J by 4 bases, leaving 12 bases between them. This CDR3 reads CASSEAGGLPYGYTF. In nucleotides, the CDR3 is TGTGCCAGCAGTGAAGCGGGGGGGCTTCCCTATGGCTACACCTTC.

This clone has a single count. This sequence joins TRBV5-5 and TRBJ2-2, with 8 bases that match TRBD2. Germline CDR1 and CDR2: SGHKS and YYEKEE (reference sequence). After removal of 3 bases from V and 6 bases from J, the junction contained 4 bases not matched to a gene. The CDR3 loop spans 14 amino acids. CDR3: CASSSGLAPGELFF. CDR3 DNA sequence: TGTGCCAGCAGCTCCGGACTAGCCCCCGGGGAGCTGTTTTTT.

V is TRBV7-3 and J is TRBJ2-1, with D maybe TRBD1 (5 bases). CDR3 length equals 16 residues. CDR1 is SGHTA and CDR2 is FQGTGA in the germline V gene. With 1 base removed from V and 9 bases from J, the gap between germline ends came to 19 bases. CDR3 sequence: CASSLRGGTTQVEQFF. Here the CDR3 DNA reads TGTGCCAGCAGCTTAAGGGGCGGAACCACACAGGTTGAGCAGTTCTTC.

V and J are TRBV6-6 and TRBJ1-5; 9 nucleotides align to TRBD1. Trimming cost V 6 bases and J 6 bases; bases outside gene matches: 6. The CDR3 extends over 14 amino acids. The germline CDR1 and CDR2 sequences are MNHNY and SVGAGI (reference sequence). The DNA for the CDR3 is TGTGCCAGCAGCCAAACAGGGGGCACTCAGCCCCAGCATTTT. This translates into CASSQTGGTQPQHF.

Comment on this clone: The same CDR3 is also encoded by other DNA sequences in this sample. For the CDR3, the DNA is TGTGCCAGCAGCTTACAGGGGGCCTCCTACGAGCAGTACTTC. Its protein is CASSLQGASYEQYF. J is TRBJ2-7 and V is TRBV5-4, with TRBD1 identical over 9 bases. With 2 bases clipped from V and 0 bases from J, the junction kept 0 bases outside the gene matches. Germline values: CDR1 SGHNT, CDR2 YYREEE (reference sequence). The CDR3 length is 14 residues. Variable domain in full (rest from reference TRBV5-4 and TRBJ2-7): ETGVTQSPTHLIKTRGQQVTLRCSSQSGHNTVSWYQQALGQGPQFIFQYYREEENGRGNFPPRFSGLQFPNYSSELNVNALELDDSALYLCASSLQGASYEQYFGPGTRLTVT.

This clone was detected once. The chain uses TRBV6-6 and TRBJ1-5; TRBD1 might be the D (5 bases). The germline CDR1 and CDR2 sequences are MNHNY and SVGAGI (reference sequence). V lost 7 bases and J lost 1, with 8 bases in between. CDR3 length: 13 residues. The CDR3 DNA follows: TGTGCCAGCACCCAGGGAAGCAATCAGCCCCAGCATTTT. Protein sequence: CASTQGSNQPQHF.

The chain carries TRBV10-3 and TRBJ2-7; TRBD2 matches 7 bases. V was clipped by 6 bases and J by 2 bases; unmatched bases: 10. Germline values: CDR1 ENHRY, CDR2 SYGVKD. The CDR3 is 15 amino acids. CDR3 DNA: TGTGCCATCAGGGACGGGACTAAAGACGCCTACGAGCAGTACTTC. It codes for CAIRDGTKDAYEQYF.

This clone has only one observation. This chain joins TRBV5-4 and TRBJ2-5, with 13 bases that match TRBD2. Germline V lookup: CDR1 SGHNT, CDR2 YYREEE (reference sequence). V lost 0 bases and J lost 3; bases outside the gene matches: 2. The CDR3 has 16 amino acids. The CDR3 loop reads CASSLAGLAGEETQYF. The CDR3 DNA is TGTGCCAGCAGCTTGGCCGGACTAGCGGGAGAAGAGACCCAGTACTTC.

The chain joins TRBV7-3 to TRBJ2-3; weak D call: TRBD1 (6 bases). CDR3 length: 16 residues. Per germline, CDR1 SGHTA and CDR2 FQGTGA. Trimming cost V 5 bases and J 0 bases, with 15 bases left between them. The CDR3 loop is CASSPTTGPSTDTQYF. CDR3 sequence (DNA): TGTGCCAGCAGCCCTACGACAGGACCAAGCACAGATACGCAGTATTTT. Looking up the rest from reference TRBV7-3 and TRBJ2-3 gives the full variable domain: GAGVSQTPSNKVTEKGKYVELRCDPISGHTALYWYRQSLGQGPEFLIYFQGTGAADDSGLPNDRFFAVRPEGSVSTLKIQRTERGDSAVYLCASSPTTGPSTDTQYFGPGTRLTVL.

The DNA of the CDR3 is TGCGCCAGCAGCGTGCGGTGGCAAGAGACCCAGTACTTC. It translates to CASSVRWQETQYF. The rearrangement joins TRBV5-1 to TRBJ2-5; D unclear. Germline loops: CDR1 SGHRS, CDR2 YFSETQ. CDR3 length equals 13 residues. Between the trimmed V and J ends, which lost 4 bases and 2 bases, there was a span of 9 bases.

This clone was observed a single time. The chain is built from TRBV11-2 and TRBJ1-2; D is possibly TRBD1 (5 bases). Per germline, CDR1 SGHAT and CDR2 FQNNGV. The CDR3 extends over 14 amino acids. V was pared by 1 base and J by 3 bases, with 9 bases between. CDR3 DNA: TGTGCCAGCAGCTTAGGGCGGGGCCACTATGGCTACACCTTC. This gives the protein CASSLGRGHYGYTF. Together with reference TRBV11-2 and TRBJ1-2, the CDR3 gives the full variable domain: EAGVAQSPRYKIIEKRQSVAFWCNPISGHATLYWYQQILGQGPKLLIQFQNNGVVDDSQLPKDRFSAERLKGVDSTLKIQPAKLEDSAVYLCASSLGRGHYGYTFGSGTRLTVV.

This chain links TRBV5-1 with TRBJ2-7, with D perhaps matching TRBD1 (5 bases). Germline V lookup: CDR1 SGHRS, CDR2 YFSETQ. V shed 4 bases and J shed 5 bases, with 19 bases lying between them. CDR3 length: 15 residues. This CDR3 is CASSLDTGGRDEQYF. CDR3 bases: TGCGCCAGCAGCCTAGATACAGGCGGTCGGGACGAGCAGTACTTC.

The rearrangement joins TRBV27 to TRBJ2-3; 9 positions agree with TRBD1. The CDR3 runs 13 residues. J was trimmed by 4 bases and V by 7 bases; bases with no gene match: 3. Germline V gene lookup returns CDR1 MNHEY and CDR2 SMNVEV (reference sequence). The CDR3 region has the DNA TGTGCCAGCAAGACAGGGGGACCAGATACGCAGTATTTT. Amino acids: CASKTGGPDTQYF.

CDR3 residues: CASSKNRGQSTDTQYF. The CDR3 nucleotides are TGCGCCAGCAGTAAAAACAGGGGGCAGAGCACAGATACGCAGTATTTT. The V gene is TRBV10-1, the J gene TRBJ2-3; 9 bases match TRBD1. From germline, CDR1 is WNHNN and CDR2 SYGVQD (reference sequence). This CDR3 spans 16 amino acids. Trimming at V came to 5 bases and at J to 0 bases, leaving 6 bases not matched to a gene.

The V call is TRBV5-1, the J call TRBJ2-1; D gene ambiguous. V gave up 0 bases and J gave up 10 bases, with 8 bases separating them. The CDR3 contains 12 residues. Looked up from germline, CDR1 is SGHRS and CDR2 is YFSETQ. The CDR3 coding sequence is TGCGCCAGCAGCTTGGGCGAGGCGGAGCAGTTCTTC. It yields the protein CASSLGEAEQFF.

There are a few counts of this clone. This chain connects TRBV30 to TRBJ1-5; possibly TRBD1 for D (5 bases). The CDR3 runs to 13 residues. Per the germline V gene, CDR1 is GTSNPN and CDR2 is SVGIG (reference sequence). V was pared by 0 bases and J by 4 bases, with 7 bases between. Here the CDR3 reads CAWSVKGNQPQHF. The CDR3 coding sequence is TGTGCCTGGAGTGTAAAGGGGAATCAGCCCCAGCATTTT.

This chain connects TRBV28 to TRBJ2-3; the D call may be TRBD1 or TRBD2 (6 bases each). CDR3 size: 15 residues. Trimming pared 6 bases from V and 6 bases from J, leaving 19 bases between. Germline-derived CDR1 and CDR2 are MDHEN and SYDVKM. The CDR3 loop reads CASRSWDTGGDTQYF. As DNA, the CDR3 is TGTGCCAGCAGATCATGGGACACCGGAGGGGATACGCAGTATTTT.